This TCR beta chain was sequenced during a study of shared clonotypes between healthy human individuals. For the study at large: The study enrolled a couple of women and a few men aged 18 to 49. Per-donor plates numbered three CD4 naive, three CD4 memory, two CD8 naive and one CD8 memory.

V lost 3 bases, J lost 3 bases, and 12 bases lay in between. The CDR3 length is 14 residues. From germline, CDR1 is SGHVS and CDR2 FNYEAQ. It was CD45RO-negative cells, positively selected for CCR7, that made up naive CD8 cells, with terminally differentiated effector memory CD45RA+ cells excluded. The authors distributed each subset's genomic DNA evenly over several immunoSEQ plates. The protocol was immunoSEQ multiplex PCR, while the TCRdb copy is restricted to in-frame clones and leaves out a portion. The repertoire has around 600,000 clones, 85% to 95% of them found once; the top ten carry over 0.1%.

This sequence was found in a woman in her thirties in good health. The J gene is TRBJ2-7, the V gene TRBV7-6; weak D call: TRBD1 (5 bases). The specimen was naive CD8+ T cells sorted from blood. CDR3 sequence: CASSLGQGDYEQYF. CDR3 in DNA: TGTGCCAGCAGCTTGGGCCAAGGGGACTACGAGCAGTACTTC.